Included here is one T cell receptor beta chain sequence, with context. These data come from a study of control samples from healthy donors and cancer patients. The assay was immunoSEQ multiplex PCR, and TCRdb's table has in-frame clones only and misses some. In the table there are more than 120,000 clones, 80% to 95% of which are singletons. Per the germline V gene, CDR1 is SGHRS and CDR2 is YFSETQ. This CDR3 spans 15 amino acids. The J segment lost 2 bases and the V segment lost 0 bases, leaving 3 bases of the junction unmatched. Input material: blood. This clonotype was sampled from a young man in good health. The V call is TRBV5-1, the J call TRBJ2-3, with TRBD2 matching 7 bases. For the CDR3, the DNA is TGCGCCAGCAGCTTGGTTGCGGGGGTCACAGATACGCAGTATTTT. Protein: CASSLVAGVTDTQYF.